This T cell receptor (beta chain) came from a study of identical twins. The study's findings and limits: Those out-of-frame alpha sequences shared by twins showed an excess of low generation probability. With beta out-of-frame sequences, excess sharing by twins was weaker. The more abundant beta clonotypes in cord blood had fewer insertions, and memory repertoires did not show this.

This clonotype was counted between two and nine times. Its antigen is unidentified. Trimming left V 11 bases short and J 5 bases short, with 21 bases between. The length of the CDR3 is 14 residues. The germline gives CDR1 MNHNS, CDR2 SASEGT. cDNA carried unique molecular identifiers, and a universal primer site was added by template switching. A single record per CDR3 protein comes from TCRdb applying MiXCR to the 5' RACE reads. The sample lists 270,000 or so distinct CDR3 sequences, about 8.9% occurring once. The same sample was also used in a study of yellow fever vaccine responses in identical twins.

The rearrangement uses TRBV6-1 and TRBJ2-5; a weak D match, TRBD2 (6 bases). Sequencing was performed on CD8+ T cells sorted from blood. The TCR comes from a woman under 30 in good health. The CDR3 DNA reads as TGTGCCCCCGAAAGAGGGGAGGCGGGGGAGACCCAGTACTTC. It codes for CAPERGEAGETQYF.